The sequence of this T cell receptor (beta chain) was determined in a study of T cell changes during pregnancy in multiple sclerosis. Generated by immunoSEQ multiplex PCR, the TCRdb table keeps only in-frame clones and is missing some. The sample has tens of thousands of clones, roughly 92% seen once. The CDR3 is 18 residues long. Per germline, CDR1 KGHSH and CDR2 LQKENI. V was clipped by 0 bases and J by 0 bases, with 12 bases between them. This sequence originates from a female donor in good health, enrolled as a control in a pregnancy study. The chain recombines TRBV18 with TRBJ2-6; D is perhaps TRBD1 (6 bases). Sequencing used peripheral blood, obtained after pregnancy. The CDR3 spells CASSPPRGQFSGANVLTF. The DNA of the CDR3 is TGTGCCAGCTCACCACCGAGGGGACAATTCTCTGGGGCCAACGTCCTGACTTTC.